This TCR beta chain was obtained from a study of control samples from healthy donors and cancer patients. The method was immunoSEQ multiplex PCR; TCRdb's version includes in-frame clones alone and lacks a portion of them. The profile shows 24,000 or so clones, approximately 91% of them singletons. This CDR3 contains 13 residues. V lost 6 bases and J lost 2; bases outside the gene matches: 3. Germline loops: CDR1 KGHSH, CDR2 LQKENI. The V call is TRBV18, the J call TRBJ2-5; 7 positions agree with TRBD2. This clonotype was obtained from a man in his fifties with lung cancer. Sequencing used PBMCs. CDR3 coding DNA: TGTGCCAGCTCGGGGGGGGAACAAGAGACCCAGTACTTC. This gives the protein CASSGGEQETQYF.